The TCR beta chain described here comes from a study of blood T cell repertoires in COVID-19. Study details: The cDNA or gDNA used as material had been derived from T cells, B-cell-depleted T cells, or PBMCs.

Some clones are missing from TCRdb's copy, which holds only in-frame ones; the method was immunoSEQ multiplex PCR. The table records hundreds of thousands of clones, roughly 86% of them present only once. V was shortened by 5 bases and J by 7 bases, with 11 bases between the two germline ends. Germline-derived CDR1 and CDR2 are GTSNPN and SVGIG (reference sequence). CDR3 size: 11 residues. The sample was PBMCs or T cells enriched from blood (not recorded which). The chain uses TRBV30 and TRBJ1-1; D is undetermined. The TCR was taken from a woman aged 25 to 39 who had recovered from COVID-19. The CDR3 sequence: CAWRSGFEAFF. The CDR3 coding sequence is TGTGCCTGGCGATCGGGGTTTGAAGCTTTCTTT.